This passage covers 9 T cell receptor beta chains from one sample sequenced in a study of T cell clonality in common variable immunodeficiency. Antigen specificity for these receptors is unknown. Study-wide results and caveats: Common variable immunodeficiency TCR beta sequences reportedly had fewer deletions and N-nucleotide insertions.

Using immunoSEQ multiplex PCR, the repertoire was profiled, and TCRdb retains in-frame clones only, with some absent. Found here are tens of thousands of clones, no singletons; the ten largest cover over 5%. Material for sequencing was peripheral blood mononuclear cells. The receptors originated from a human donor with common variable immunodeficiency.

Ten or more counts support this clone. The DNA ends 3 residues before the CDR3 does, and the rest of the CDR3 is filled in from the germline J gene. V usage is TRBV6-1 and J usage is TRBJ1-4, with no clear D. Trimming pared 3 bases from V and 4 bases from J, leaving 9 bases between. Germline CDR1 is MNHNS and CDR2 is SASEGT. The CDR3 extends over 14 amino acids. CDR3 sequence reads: CASSDRWSNEKLFF. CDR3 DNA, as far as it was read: TGTGCCAGCAGTGACAGGTGGAGTAATGAAAAA.

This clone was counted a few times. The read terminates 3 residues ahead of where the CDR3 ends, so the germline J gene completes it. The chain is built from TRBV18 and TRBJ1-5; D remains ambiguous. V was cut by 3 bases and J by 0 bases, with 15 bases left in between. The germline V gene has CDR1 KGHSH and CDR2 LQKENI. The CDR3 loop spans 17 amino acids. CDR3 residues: CASSPKQRVYSNQPQHF. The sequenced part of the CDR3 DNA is TGTGCCAGCTCACCTAAACAGAGAGTTTATAGCAATCAGCCC.

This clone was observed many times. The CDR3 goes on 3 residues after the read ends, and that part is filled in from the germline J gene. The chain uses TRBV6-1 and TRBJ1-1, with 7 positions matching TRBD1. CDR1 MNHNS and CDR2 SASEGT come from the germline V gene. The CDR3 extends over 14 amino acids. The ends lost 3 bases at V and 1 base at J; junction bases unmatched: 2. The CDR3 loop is CASSDRTGNTEAFF. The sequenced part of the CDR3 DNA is TGTGCCAGCAGTGATAGGACAGGGAACACTGAA.

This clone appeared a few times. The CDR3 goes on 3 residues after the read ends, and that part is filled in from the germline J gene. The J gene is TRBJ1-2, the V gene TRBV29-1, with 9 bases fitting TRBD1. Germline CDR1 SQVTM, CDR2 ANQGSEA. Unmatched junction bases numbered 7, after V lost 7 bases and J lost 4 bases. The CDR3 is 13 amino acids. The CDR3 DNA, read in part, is TGCAGCGCGGGGACAGGGCCATTCTATGGC. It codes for CSAGTGPFYG. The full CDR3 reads CSAGTGPFYGYTF.

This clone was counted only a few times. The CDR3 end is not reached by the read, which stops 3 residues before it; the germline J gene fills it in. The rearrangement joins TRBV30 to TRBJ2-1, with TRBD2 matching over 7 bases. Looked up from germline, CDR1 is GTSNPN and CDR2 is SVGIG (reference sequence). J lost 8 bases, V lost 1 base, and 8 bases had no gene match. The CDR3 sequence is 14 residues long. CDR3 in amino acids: CAWSAGLSRDEQFF. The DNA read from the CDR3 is TGTGCCTGGAGTGCGGGACTATCTAGAGATGAG.

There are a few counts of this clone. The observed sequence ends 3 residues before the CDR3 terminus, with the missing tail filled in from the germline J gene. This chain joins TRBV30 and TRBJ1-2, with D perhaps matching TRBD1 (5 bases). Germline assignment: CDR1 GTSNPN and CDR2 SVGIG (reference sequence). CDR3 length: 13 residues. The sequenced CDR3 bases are TGTGCCTGGAGACAGGACCGAAATGGTCGC. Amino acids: CAWRQDRNGR. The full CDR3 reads CAWRQDRNGRYTF.

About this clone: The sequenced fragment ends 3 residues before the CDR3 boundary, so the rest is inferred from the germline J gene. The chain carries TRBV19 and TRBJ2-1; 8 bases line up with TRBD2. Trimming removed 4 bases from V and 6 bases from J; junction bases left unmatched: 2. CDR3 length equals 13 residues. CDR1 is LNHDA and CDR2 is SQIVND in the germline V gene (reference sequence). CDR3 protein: CASSSAGGNEQFF. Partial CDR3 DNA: TGTGCCAGTAGTAGCGCGGGAGGCAATGAG. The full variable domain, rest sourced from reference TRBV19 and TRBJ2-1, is DGGITQSPKYLFRKEGQNVTLSCEQNLNHDAMYWYRQDPGQGLRLIYYSQIVNDFQKGDIAEGYSVSREKKESFPLTVTSAQKNPTAFYLCASSSAGGNEQFFGPGTRLTVL.

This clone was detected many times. The CDR3: CASSLRLPYEQYF. CDR3 DNA (partial): TGTGCCAGCAGTCTAAGACTACCCTACGAG. The V call is TRBV12-3 or TRBV12-4, the J call TRBJ2-7, with D possibly being TRBD2 (5 bases). Read sequence stops 3 residues before the CDR3 end, and the germline J gene provides the missing end. This CDR3 contains 13 residues. Trimming pared 5 bases from V and 2 bases from J, leaving 10 bases between.

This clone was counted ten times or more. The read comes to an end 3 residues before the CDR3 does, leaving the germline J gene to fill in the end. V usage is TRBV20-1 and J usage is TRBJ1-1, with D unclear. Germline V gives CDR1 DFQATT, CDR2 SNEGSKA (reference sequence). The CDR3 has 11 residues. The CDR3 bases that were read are TGCAGTGCTAGAGATTCGGTCGTA. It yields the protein CSARDSVV. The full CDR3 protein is CSARDSVVAFF.